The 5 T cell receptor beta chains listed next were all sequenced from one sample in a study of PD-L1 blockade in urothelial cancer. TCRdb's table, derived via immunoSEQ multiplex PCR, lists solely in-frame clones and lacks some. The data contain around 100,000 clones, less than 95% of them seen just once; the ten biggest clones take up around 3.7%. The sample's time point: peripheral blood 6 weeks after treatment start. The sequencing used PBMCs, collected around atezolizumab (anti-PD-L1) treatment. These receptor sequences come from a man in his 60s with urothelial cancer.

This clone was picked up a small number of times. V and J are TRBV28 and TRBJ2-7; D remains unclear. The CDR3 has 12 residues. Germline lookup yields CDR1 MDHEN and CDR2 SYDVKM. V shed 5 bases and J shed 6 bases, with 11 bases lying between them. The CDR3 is CASSPLPGEQYF. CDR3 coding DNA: TGTGCCAGCAGTCCCCTTCCGGGCGAGCAGTACTTC.

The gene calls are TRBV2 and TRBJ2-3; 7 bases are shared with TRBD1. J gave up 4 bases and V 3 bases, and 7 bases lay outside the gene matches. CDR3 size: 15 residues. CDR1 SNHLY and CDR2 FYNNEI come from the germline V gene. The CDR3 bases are TGTGCCAGCAGTGACGACAGGGTCGGGGCAGATACGCAGTATTTT. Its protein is CASSDDRVGADTQYF. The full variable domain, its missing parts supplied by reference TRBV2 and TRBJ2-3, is EPEVTQTPSHQVTQMGQEVILRCVPISNHLYFYWYRQILGQKVEFLVSFYNNEISEKSEIFDDQFSVERPDGSNFTLKIRSTKLEDSAMYFCASSDDRVGADTQYFGPGTRLTVL.

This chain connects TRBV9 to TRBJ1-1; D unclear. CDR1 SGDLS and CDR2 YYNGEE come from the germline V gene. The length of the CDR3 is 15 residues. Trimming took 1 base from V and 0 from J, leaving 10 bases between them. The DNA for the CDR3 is TGTGCCAGCAGCGTATTGGGTGACTTGAACACTGAAGCTTTCTTT. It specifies CASSVLGDLNTEAFF.

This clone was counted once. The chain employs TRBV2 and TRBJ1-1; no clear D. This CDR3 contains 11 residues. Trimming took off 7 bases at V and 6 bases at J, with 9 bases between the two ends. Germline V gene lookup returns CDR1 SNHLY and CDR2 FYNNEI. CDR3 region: CASKSGSEAFF. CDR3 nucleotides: TGTGCCAGCAAGTCGGGGTCTGAAGCTTTCTTT.

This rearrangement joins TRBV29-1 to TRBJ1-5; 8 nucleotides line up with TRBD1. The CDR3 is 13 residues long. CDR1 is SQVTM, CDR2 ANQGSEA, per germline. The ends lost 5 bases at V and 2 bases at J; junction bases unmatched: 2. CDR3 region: CSVQGAGNQPQHF. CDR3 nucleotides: TGCAGCGTTCAGGGGGCAGGCAATCAGCCCCAGCATTTT.